These 3 T cell receptor beta chains share one sample of origin, sequenced in a study of blood T cell repertoires in COVID-19. Data came from immunoSEQ multiplex PCR; TCRdb stores just in-frame clones and leaves some out. The repertoire holds about 8,700 clones, with about 91% as singletons. The specimen sequenced was peripheral blood. The receptors come from a woman aged 45-59 years with active COVID-19.

Worth noting for this clone: This CDR3 is also generated by other DNA sequences in the sample. The gene calls are TRBV19 and TRBJ2-1, with D perhaps TRBD2 (6 bases). The CDR3 consists of 15 residues. Trimming pared 1 base from V and 7 bases from J, leaving 14 bases between. Germline V gives CDR1 LNHDA, CDR2 SQIVND (reference sequence). The CDR3 is CASSIGLGLRNEQFF. As DNA, the CDR3 is TGTGCCAGTAGTATAGGACTAGGACTTCGGAATGAGCAGTTCTTC. The full variable domain, completed using reference TRBV19 and TRBJ2-1, is DGGITQSPKYLFRKEGQNVTLSCEQNLNHDAMYWYRQDPGQGLRLIYYSQIVNDFQKGDIAEGYSVSREKKESFPLTVTSAQKNPTAFYLCASSIGLGLRNEQFFGPGTRLTVL.

V and J are TRBV29-1 and TRBJ2-7, with D maybe TRBD2 (6 bases). CDR3 length equals 13 residues. CDR1 SQVTM and CDR2 ANQGSEA come from the germline V gene. V dropped 5 bases and J dropped 3 bases, with 14 bases sitting between them. CDR3 sequence: CSVIRDGGYEQYF. The CDR3 DNA is TGCAGCGTTATCCGGGACGGGGGCTACGAGCAGTACTTC.

Here the CDR3 reads CASIGTSGSEQYF. The CDR3 DNA sequence: TGTGCCAGCATAGGGACTAGCGGAAGCGAGCAGTACTTC. The chain recombines TRBV5-6 with TRBJ2-7; TRBD2 aligns across 11 bases. Germline CDR1 is SGHDT and CDR2 is YYEEEE. This CDR3 has 13 amino acids. Germline trimming cut 6 bases from V and 6 bases from J; bases unmatched to any gene: 5.